The clone carrying this TCR beta chain was observed a few times. Its antigen is undetermined. The sample belongs to a study of blood T cells in healthy people across ages. Study-level information: With template switching, about one barcoded beta molecule was captured per two T cells. Study-wide points: PBMC samples, being unsorted, prevented any conclusive comparison of naive and antigen-experienced cells.

A J-beta primer mix and a sample-barcoded 5' primer were used in a second PCR of about 6 to 12 cycles. TCRdb independently ran MiXCR on the 5' RACE reads; one entry per CDR3 protein. The repertoire has about 680,000 distinct CDR3 sequences, around 49% of them found once; the top ten carry 25% to 35%. The CDR3 runs 14 residues. The V gene's germline CDR1 is KGHSH and CDR2 LQKENI. The V and J ends lost 3 bases and 5 bases, in that order; junction bases with no gene match: 4. The clonotype was recovered from a woman aged 55-69 years in good health. The sample consisted of blood. This chain uses TRBV18 with TRBJ2-1; 7 nucleotides align to TRBD2. CDR3 residues: CASSPGLADNEQFF. In DNA form, the CDR3 reads TGTGCCAGCTCACCGGGGCTAGCGGACAATGAGCAGTTCTTC.